The entry below describes one TCR beta chain. Germline lookup yields CDR1 SNHLY and CDR2 FYNNEI. CDR3 length: 16 amino acids. Between the trimmed V and J ends, which lost 6 bases and 2 bases, there was a span of 17 bases. This sample was taken from a study of blood T cell repertoires in COVID-19. Study-wide context: Italy, Spain and the United States were the sources of the convalescent and acute COVID-19 samples. Sources were T cells, B-cell-depleted T cells, or PBMCs; the material itself was cDNA or gDNA.

Per the original methods: Amplification of reference gene primers was used by the study to estimate nucleated cell counts. Clones were read by immunoSEQ multiplex PCR, and TCRdb kept only the in-frame ones, dropping some. V and J calls and clone size come straight from that table; D and trimming were deduced from the DNA. The repertoire holds approximately 100,000 clones, with 85% to 90% as singletons. Sequencing input: peripheral blood. This TCR was sampled from a human donor with acute or convalescent COVID-19. The donor label of this sample is uncertain. The rearrangement links TRBV2 to TRBJ1-5; D possibly corresponds to TRBD1 (5 bases). CDR3 sequence: CASSPDRFPGNQPQHF. CDR3 DNA: TGTGCCAGCAGCCCCGACAGATTCCCGGGCAATCAGCCCCAGCATTTT. Using reference TRBV2 and TRBJ1-5 for the parts outside the CDR3, the full variable domain is EPEVTQTPSHQVTQMGQEVILRCVPISNHLYFYWYRQILGQKVEFLVSFYNNEISEKSEIFDDQFSVERPDGSNFTLKIRSTKLEDSAMYFCASSPDRFPGNQPQHFGDGTRLSIL.